This T cell receptor beta chain derives from a study of CD8+CD57+ T cells in acquired aplastic anemia. Study conclusions and caveats: It was found that more than 25 CD8+ CDR3 sequences were shared between patients and controls.

This clonotype was picked up a small number of times. Its antigen is undetermined. The template used for profiling TCR beta VDJ and CDR3 was genomic DNA. TCRdb independently ran MiXCR on the reads; one entry per CDR3 protein. The sample contains roughly 500,000 distinct CDR3 sequences, around 33% of which appear only once. The CDR3 is 13 residues long. Looked up from germline, CDR1 is SQVTM and CDR2 is ANQGSEA. Between the trimmed V and J ends, which lost 4 bases and 4 bases, there was a span of 13 bases. Patients chosen for sequencing had shown CD8+CD57+ cell expansion by flow cytometry. The genes are TRBV29-1 and TRBJ1-2; tentatively, D is TRBD1 (5 bases). The specimen was sorted CD4+, CD8+, or CD8+CD57+ T cells (not recorded which) from PBMCs. This sequence originates from a human donor with aplastic anemia. The DNA of the CDR3 is TGCAGCGTTGGTCCCAGGGAGAGCTATGGCTACACCTTC. Its protein product is CSVGPRESYGYTF.